This T cell receptor beta chain was documented in a study of blood T cell repertoires in COVID-19. Study information: Italy, Spain and the United States were the sources of the convalescent and acute COVID-19 samples. T cells, B-cell-depleted T cells, or PBMCs supplied cDNA or gDNA.

Source study methods: Reference gene primer amplification gave estimated nucleated cell counts. Generated by immunoSEQ multiplex PCR, the TCRdb table keeps only in-frame clones and is missing some. That table gives V, J and clone size, and the DNA gave D and trimming. The sample lists about 300,000 clones, around 89% occurring once. V lost 3 bases and J lost 1, with 6 bases in between. This CDR3 has 13 amino acids. The sequencing sample was made of peripheral blood. The chain is built from TRBV12-3 or TRBV12-4 and TRBJ1-1; unclear D gene. The origin of this receptor is a man aged 35-49 years with acute or convalescent COVID-19. CDR3 nucleotides: TGTGCCAGCAGTTTTCACAGGAACACTGAAGCTTTCTTT. This codes for CASSFHRNTEAFF.